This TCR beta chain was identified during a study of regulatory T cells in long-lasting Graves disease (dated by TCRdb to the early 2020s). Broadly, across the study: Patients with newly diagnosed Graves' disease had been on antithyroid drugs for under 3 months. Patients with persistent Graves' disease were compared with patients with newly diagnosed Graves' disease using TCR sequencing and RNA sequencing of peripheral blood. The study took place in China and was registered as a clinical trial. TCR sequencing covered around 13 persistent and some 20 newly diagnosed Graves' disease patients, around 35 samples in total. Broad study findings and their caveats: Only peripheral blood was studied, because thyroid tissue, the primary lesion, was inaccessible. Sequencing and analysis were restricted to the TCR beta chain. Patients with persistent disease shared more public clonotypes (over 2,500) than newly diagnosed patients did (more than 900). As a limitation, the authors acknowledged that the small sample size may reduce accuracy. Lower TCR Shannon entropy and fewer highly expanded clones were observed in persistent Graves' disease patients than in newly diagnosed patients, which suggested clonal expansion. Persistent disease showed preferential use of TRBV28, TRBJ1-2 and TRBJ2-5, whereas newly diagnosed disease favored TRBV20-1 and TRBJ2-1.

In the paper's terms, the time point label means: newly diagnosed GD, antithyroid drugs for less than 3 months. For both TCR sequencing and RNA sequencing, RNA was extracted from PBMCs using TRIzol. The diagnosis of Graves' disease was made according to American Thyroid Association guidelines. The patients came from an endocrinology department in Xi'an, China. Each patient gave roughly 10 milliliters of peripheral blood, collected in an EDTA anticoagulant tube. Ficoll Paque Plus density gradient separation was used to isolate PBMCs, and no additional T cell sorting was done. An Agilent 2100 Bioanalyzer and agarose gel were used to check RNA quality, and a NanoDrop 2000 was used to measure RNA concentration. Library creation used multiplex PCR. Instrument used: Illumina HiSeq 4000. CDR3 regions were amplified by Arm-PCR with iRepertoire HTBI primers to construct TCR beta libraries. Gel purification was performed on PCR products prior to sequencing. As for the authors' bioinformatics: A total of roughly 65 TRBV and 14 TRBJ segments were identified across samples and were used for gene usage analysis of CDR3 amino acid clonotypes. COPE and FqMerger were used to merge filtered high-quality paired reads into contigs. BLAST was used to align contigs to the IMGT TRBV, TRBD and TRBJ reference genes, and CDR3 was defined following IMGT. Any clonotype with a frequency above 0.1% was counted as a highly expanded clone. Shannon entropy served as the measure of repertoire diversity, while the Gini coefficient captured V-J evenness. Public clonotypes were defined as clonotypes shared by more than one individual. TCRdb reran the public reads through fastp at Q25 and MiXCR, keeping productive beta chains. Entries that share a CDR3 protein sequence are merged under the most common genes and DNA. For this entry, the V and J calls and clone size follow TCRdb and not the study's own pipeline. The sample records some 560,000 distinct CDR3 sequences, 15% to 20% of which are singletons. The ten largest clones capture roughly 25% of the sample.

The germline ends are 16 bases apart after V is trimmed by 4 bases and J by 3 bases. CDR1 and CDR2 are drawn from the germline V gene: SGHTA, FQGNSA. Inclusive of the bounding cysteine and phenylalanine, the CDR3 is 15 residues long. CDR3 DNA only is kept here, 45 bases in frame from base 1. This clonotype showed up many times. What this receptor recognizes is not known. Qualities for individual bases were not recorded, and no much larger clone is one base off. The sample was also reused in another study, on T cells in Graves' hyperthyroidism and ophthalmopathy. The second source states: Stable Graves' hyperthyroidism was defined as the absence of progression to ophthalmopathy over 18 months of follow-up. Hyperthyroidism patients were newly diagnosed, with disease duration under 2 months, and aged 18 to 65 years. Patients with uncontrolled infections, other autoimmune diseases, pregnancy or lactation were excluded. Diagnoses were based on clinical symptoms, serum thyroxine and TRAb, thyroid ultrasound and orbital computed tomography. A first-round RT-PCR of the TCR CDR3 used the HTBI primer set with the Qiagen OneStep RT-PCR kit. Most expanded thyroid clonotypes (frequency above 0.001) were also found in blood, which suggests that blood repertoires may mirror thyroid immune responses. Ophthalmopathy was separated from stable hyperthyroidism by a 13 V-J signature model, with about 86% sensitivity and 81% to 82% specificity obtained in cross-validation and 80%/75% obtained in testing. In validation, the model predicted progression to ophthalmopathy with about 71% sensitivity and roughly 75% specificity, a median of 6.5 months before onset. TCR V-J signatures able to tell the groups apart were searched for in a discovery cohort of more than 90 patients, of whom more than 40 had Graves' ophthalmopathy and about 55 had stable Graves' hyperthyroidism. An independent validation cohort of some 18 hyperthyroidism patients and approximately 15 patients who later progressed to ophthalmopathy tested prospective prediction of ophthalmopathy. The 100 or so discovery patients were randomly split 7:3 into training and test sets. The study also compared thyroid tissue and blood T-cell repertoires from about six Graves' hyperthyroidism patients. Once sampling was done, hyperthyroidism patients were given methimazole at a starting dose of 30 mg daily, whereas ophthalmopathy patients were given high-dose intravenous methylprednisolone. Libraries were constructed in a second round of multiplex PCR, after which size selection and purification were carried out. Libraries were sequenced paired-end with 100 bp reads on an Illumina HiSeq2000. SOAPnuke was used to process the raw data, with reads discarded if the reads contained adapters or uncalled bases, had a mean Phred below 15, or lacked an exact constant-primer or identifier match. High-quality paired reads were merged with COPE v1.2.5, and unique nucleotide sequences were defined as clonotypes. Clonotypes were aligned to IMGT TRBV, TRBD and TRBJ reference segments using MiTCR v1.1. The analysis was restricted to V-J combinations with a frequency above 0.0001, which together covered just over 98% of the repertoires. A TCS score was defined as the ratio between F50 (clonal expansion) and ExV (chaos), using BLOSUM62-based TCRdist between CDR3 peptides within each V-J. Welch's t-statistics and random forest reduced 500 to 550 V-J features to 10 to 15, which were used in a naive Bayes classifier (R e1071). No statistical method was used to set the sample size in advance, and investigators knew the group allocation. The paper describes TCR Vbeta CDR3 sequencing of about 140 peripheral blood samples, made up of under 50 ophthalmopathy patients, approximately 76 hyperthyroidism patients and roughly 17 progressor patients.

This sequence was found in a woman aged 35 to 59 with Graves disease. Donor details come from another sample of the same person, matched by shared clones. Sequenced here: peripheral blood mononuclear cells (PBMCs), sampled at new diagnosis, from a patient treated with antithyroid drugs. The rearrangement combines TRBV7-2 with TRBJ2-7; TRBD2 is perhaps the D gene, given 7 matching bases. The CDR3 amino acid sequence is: CASSWRGGAFYEQYF. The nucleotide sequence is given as TGTGCCAGCAGCTGGCGCGGGGGCGCCTTCTACGAGCAGTACTTC.